This note documents a single TCR beta chain sequence. Antigen specificity is unknown. Deletions cut 6 bases from V and 4 bases from J, with 13 bases between. This CDR3 is 13 amino acids long. Per the germline V gene, CDR1 is MNHEY and CDR2 is SVGAGI. This record comes from a study of shared clonotypes between healthy human individuals. General study findings and limits: Donor scarcity curtailed the genetic and exposure-history diversity represented herein. Sharing across a handful of donors was seen in roughly 5% of naive CD4 clonotypes.

Tens of thousands of T cell genomes, or roughly 200 ng DNA, went into the sorted-subset replicate PCRs. Clones were sequenced by immunoSEQ multiplex PCR, and TCRdb holds only the in-frame ones, with some missing. The table includes 2 million or so clones, approximately 95% detected once. The source material was naive CD4+ T cells sorted from blood. Subset specified: CD45RA+ positively selected. V and J are TRBV6-5 and TRBJ2-7; D ambiguous. The receptor's source is a man younger than 35 in good health. For the CDR3, the DNA is TGTGCCAGCAGCCCTATGGGTCCATACGAGCAGTACTTC. Its translation is CASSPMGPYEQYF.